Detailed here is one TCR beta chain. The antigen is not known. This sample was included in a study of vaccination and CD4 T cells after COVID-19. As for the study in general: Convalescent donors: six male, four female; seven Caucasian, two Asian, one multiracial, two Hispanic.

Sequenced with the Oncomine TCR Beta short-read assay was DNA taken from cultured CD4+ T cells. TCRdb re-derived calls from the PCR reads in MiXCR, one entry per CDR3 protein. The sample lists some 16,000 distinct CDR3 sequences, around 52% seen once, with around 3.5% in the top ten. Treatment given: roughly 11-day PBMC culture with coronavirus spike peptide pools or control peptides (ViraFEST assay). After being plated at a few million per well, PBMCs were cultured with approximately 9.8 IU/ml IL-2 and roughly 9.8 ug/ml peptide pools. CDR1 LNHDA and CDR2 SQIVND come from the germline V gene (reference sequence). The V segment lost 5 bases and the J segment 5 bases; nucleotides outside the gene matches: 8. CDR3 size: 15 residues.

The input for sequencing was CD4+ T cells from blood, cultured in vitro, taken before SARS-CoV-2 vaccination. The receptor comes from a human donor who had recovered from COVID-19. The V call is TRBV19, the J call TRBJ2-5; 10 bases line up with TRBD2. This chain's CDR3 is CASSLQPGLAETQYF. CDR3 coding DNA: TGTGCCAGTAGTTTGCAACCGGGACTAGCGGAGACCCAGTACTTC.